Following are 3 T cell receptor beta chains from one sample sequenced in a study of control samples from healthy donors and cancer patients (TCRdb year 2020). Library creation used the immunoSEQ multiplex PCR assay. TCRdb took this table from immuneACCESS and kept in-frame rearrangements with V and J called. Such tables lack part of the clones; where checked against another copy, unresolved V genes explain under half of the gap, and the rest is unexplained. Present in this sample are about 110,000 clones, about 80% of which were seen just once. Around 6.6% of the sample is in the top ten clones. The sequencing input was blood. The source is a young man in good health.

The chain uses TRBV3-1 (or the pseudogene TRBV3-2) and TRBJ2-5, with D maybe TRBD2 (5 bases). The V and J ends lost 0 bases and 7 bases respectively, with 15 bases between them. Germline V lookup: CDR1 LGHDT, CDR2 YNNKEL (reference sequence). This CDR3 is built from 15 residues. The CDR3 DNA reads TGTGCCAGCAGCCAAGATCAGGCAGCCGCGGGGACCCAGTACTTC. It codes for CASSQDQAAAGTQYF.

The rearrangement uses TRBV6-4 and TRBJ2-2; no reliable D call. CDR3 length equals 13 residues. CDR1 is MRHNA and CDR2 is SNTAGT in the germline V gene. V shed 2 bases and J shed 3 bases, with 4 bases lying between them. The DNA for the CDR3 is TGTGCCAGCAGTGACAGGGACACCGGGGAGCTGTTTTTT. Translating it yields CASSDRDTGELFF.

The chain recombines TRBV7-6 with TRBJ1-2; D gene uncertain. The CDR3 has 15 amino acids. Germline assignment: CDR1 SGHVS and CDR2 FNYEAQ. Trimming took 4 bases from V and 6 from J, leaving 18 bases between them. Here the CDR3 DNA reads TGTGCCAGCAGCTCGGTTCAAGGAACGGCGCATGGCTACACCTTC. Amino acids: CASSSVQGTAHGYTF.